The clone carrying this T cell receptor beta chain was seen a few times. A much larger clone sits a single nucleotide away, making a read error possible. A modified ARM-PCR protocol with three rounds of nested PCR amplified TCRbeta. TCRdb independently ran MiXCR on the multiplex PCR reads; one entry per CDR3 protein. The data contain some 200,000 distinct CDR3 sequences, 70% to 75% of them singletons. This sample's RNA came from whole unsorted tissue. The germline V gene encodes CDR1 SGHAT and CDR2 FQNNGV. CDR3 size: 12 residues. These data come from a study of tumor and adjacent non-tumor tissue in lung cancer.

The TCR originated in a man in his sixties with non-small cell lung cancer. Sequenced material: lung tumor tissue. The V gene is TRBV11-2, the J gene TRBJ2-5; 7 bases are a match to TRBD2. This CDR3 reads CASRVAGETLYF. The CDR3 DNA reads TGTGCCAGCAGAGTCGCGGGGGAGACCCTGTACTTC.